This T cell receptor (beta chain) was sequenced for a study of blood T cell repertoires in COVID-19. Study summary: Spain, Italy and the United States supplied samples that represented acute and convalescent COVID-19.

CDR3 length: 16 residues. The J segment lost 4 bases and the V segment lost 4 bases, leaving 6 bases of the junction unmatched. Germline CDR1 SGHRS, CDR2 YFSETQ. Some clones are missing from TCRdb's copy, which holds only in-frame ones; the method was immunoSEQ multiplex PCR. This table has some 250,000 clones, 81% appearing once. The rearrangement joins TRBV5-1 to TRBJ2-2; 11 bases are a match to TRBD2. Sequencing was performed on peripheral blood. The clonotype was recovered from a woman aged 60-70 years with active or convalescent COVID-19. The CDR3 loop reads CASSVSSGGLTGELFF. The DNA of the CDR3 is TGCGCCAGCAGCGTTTCTAGCGGGGGGCTCACCGGGGAGCTGTTTTTT.